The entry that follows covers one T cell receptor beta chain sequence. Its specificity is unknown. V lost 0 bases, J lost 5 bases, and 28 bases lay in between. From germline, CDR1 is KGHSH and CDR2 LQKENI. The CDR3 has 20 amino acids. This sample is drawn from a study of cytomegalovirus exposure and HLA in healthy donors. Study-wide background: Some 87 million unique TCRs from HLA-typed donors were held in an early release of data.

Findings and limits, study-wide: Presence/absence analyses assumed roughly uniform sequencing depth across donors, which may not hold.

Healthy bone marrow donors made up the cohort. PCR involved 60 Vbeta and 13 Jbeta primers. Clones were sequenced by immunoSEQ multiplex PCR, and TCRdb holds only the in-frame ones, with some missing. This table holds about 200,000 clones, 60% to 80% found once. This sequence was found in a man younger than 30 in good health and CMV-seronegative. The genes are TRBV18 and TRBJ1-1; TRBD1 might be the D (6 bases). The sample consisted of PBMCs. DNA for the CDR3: TGTGCCAGCTCACCACCTATGATAACAGGGTTGAAGTTGTTCTCGACTGAAGCTTTCTTT. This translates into CASSPPMITGLKLFSTEAFF.